This is a list of T cell receptor beta chains from one sample in a study of T cells in Graves' hyperthyroidism and ophthalmopathy. Each CDR3 protein is one row after TCRdb ran MiXCR on the multiplex PCR reads. The sample carries around 800,000 distinct CDR3 sequences, about two fifths recorded once. The source material was blood. These receptors were taken from a man younger than 35 with Graves' hyperthyroidism. Each CDR3 is given with its conserved first and last residue. The order of the fields is D gene, V gene, CDR3 length, J gene, clone size, CDR3 protein, CDR3 DNA. D genes are given only for firm matches. Clone size is not always given. Where it is, it says once, few, many or a class for expanded clones.

NA	TRBV5-4	14	TRBJ2-7	NA	CASSLRAGPLEQYF	TGTGCCAGCAGCCTGCGGGCGGGACCTCTCGAGCAGTACTTC
TRBD1	TRBV29-1	13	TRBJ1-1	many	CSVEQGAHTEAFF	TGCAGCGTTGAACAGGGGGCTCACACTGAAGCTTTCTTT
TRBD2	TRBV29-1	15	TRBJ2-2	many	CSVRTSGWNTGELFF	TGCAGCGTTAGGACTAGCGGGTGGAACACCGGGGAGCTGTTTTTT
NA	TRBV7-9	12	TRBJ1-5	many	CASSTSTVAQHF	TGTGCCAGCAGCACTTCGACAGTAGCCCAGCATTTT
NA	TRBV24-1	15	TRBJ2-5	NA	CATSDGTPYQETQYF	TGTGCCACCAGTGATGGGACCCCTTACCAAGAGACCCAGTACTTC
TRBD2	TRBV4-3	17	TRBJ2-5	NA	CASRQDRGTSGPRTQYF	TGCGCCAGCAGACAAGATCGAGGGACTAGCGGGCCTCGGACCCAGTACTTC
NA	TRBV2	14	TRBJ1-6	NA	CASSDGGVNSPLHF	TGTGCCAGCAGTGATGGGGGGGTAAATTCACCCCTCCACTTT
TRBD1	TRBV9	17	TRBJ1-1	few	CASSLNGDSPLLGEAFF	TGTGCCAGCAGCCTCAACGGGGACAGCCCTTTGTTGGGTGAAGCTTTCTTT
TRBD2	TRBV29-1	15	TRBJ2-6	NA	CSVDGTTSGANVLTF	TGCAGCGTTGACGGGACGACTAGCGGGGCCAACGTCCTGACTTTC
NA	TRBV5-6	14	TRBJ1-4	few	CASSSAGWGEKLFF	TGTGCCAGCAGCTCGGCGGGGTGGGGAGAAAAACTGTTTTTT
NA	TRBV6-5	12	TRBJ1-2	many	CASSNERGGYTF	TGTGCCAGCAGTAACGAACGGGGTGGCTACACCTTC
NA	TRBV7-6	14	TRBJ2-5	many	CASRPDGPQETQYF	TGTGCCAGCAGACCTGACGGACCCCAAGAGACCCAGTACTTC
NA	TRBV29-1	15	TRBJ2-7	many	CSVVPEAIATYEQYF	TGCAGCGTTGTTCCCGAGGCGATCGCGACGTACGAGCAGTACTTC
NA	TRBV7-9	15	TRBJ1-4	many	CASSLEGPPNEKLFF	TGTGCCAGCAGCTTAGAGGGACCGCCTAATGAAAAACTGTTTTTT
NA	TRBV2	16	TRBJ1-1	NA	CASSSPWGSMNTEAFF	TGTGCCAGCAGTTCTCCATGGGGATCCATGAACACTGAAGCTTTCTTT
NA	TRBV6-6	15	TRBJ1-2	few	CASRSFERRDYGYTF	TGTGCCAGCAGGTCATTTGAGAGGCGCGACTATGGCTACACCTTC
TRBD1	TRBV5-6	14	TRBJ1-2	NA	CASSPGTAGNGYTF	TGTGCCAGCAGCCCAGGGACAGCTGGGAATGGCTACACCTTC
TRBD1	TRBV6-1	12	TRBJ1-2	NA	CASRQTGVGYTF	TGTGCCAGCAGACAGACAGGGGTTGGCTACACCTTC
NA	TRBV29-1	12	TRBJ1-1	many	CSVGKGNTEAFF	TGCAGCGTTGGGAAGGGTAACACTGAAGCTTTCTTT
NA	TRBV15	15	TRBJ1-1	many	CATSRDRAWNTEAFF	TGTGCCACCAGCAGAGACAGGGCCTGGAACACTGAAGCTTTCTTT
NA	TRBV20-1	11	TRBJ1-2	many	CSAPDAYGYTF	TGCAGTGCGCCTGACGCGTATGGCTACACCTTC
NA	TRBV12-3/TRBV12-4	15	TRBJ2-5	few	CASSLGQARSETQYF	TGTGCCAGCAGTTTAGGACAGGCGAGGTCAGAGACCCAGTACTTC
TRBD1	TRBV29-1	13	TRBJ2-7	NA	CSASGTGYYEQYF	TGCAGCGCCTCCGGGACAGGCTATTACGAGCAGTACTTC
NA	TRBV12-3/TRBV12-4	14	TRBJ1-5	NA	CASSYDPSWQGHHF	TGTGCCAGCAGTTATGACCCCTCTTGGCAGGGCCATCATTTT
NA	TRBV25-1	12	TRBJ1-4	many	CASSDQGEKLFF	TGTGCCAGCAGTGATCAGGGTGAAAAACTGTTTTTT
NA	TRBV29-1	13	TRBJ1-1	many	CSSFGGENTEAFF	TGCAGCTCCTTCGGGGGGGAGAACACTGAAGCTTTCTTT
TRBD1	TRBV30	13	TRBJ1-6	NA	CAWRWGQGSPLHF	TGTGCCTGGAGGTGGGGACAGGGTTCACCCCTCCACTTT
TRBD2	TRBV15	15	TRBJ2-7	NA	CATSRGTSGGDEQYF	TGTGCCACCAGCAGGGGGACTAGCGGGGGTGACGAGCAGTACTTC
NA	TRBV6-1	14	TRBJ2-7	NA	CAREGSVDPYEQYF	TGTGCCAGGGAGGGCAGCGTCGACCCCTACGAGCAGTACTTC
NA	TRBV15	13	TRBJ1-2	many	CATSRPTLGGYTF	TGTGCCACCAGCAGACCTACATTGGGTGGCTACACCTTC